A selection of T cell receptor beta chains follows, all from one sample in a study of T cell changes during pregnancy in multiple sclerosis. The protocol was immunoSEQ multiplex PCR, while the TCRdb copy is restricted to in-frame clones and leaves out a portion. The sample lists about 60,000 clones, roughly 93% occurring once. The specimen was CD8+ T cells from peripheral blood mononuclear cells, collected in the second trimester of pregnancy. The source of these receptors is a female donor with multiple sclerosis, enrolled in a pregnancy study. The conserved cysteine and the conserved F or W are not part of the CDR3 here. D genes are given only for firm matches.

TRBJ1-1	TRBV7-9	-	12	ASSLLARDTEAF
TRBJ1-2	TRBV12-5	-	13	ASGPRGAFPGGYT
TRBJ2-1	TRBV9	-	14	ASSVAGGSSYNEQF
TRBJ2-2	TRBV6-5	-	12	ASSYSGGAGELF
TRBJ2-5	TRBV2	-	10	ASSPFIETQY
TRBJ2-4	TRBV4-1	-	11	ASRGGAGNIQY
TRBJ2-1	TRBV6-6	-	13	ASSHRVSSYNEQF
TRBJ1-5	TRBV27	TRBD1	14	ASSLSRTGKDQPQH
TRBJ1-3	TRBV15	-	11	ATSPRGGNTIY
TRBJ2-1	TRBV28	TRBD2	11	ASTLGGNNEQF
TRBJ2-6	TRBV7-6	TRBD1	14	ASRGTVTLGANVLT
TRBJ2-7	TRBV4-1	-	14	ASSQDRQDTYYEQY
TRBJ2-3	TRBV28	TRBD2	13	ASSLGLAETDTQY
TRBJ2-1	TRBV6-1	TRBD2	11	ASLAGGKNEQF
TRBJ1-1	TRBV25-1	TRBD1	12	ASSRTGWLNEAF
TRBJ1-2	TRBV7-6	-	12	ASSLWAGEGGYT
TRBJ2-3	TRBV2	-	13	ASGSFRSSTDTQY
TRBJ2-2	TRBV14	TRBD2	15	ASSRSWSGSRTGELF
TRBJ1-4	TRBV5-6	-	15	ASSSYLASATNEKLF
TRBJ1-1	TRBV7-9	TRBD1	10	ASGQGFVGAF
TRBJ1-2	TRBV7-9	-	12	ASSLVGDSHGYT
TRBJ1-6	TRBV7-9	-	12	ASSTRGANSPLH
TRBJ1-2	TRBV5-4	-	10	ASSSGYSGYT
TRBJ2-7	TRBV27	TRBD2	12	ASSFTSGYYEQY
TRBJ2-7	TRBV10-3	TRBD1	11	AIAGQGSYEQY
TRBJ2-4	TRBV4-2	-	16	ASSQTVDRSLAKNIQY
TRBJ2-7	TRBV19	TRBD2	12	ASSITSGGYEQY
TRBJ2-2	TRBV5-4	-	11	ASSLVSTGELF
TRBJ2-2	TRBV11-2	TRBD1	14	ASSLLQGATSGELF
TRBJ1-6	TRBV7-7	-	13	ASSFGVGFDSPLH
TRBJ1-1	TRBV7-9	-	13	ASSSFAPTNTEAF
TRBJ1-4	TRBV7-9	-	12	ASSSGSTNEKLF
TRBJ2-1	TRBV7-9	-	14	ASSSNRESSYNEQF
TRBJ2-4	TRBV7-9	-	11	ASSHPAENIQY
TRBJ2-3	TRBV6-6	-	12	ASSYGQGTDTQY
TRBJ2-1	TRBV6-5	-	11	ASSPSWGDEQF
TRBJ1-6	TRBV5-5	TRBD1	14	ASSRPGGQTNSPLH
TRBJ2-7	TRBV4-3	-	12	ASSQDRGPYEQY
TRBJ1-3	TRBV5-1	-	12	ASSLTSSGNTIY
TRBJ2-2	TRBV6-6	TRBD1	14	ASSSWDRVNTGELF
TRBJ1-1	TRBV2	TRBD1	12	ASSRDRLNTEAF
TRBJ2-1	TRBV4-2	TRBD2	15	ASSQDPSGSLDNEQF
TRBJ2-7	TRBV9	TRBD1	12	ASSATGGSYEQY
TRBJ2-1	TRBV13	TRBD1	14	ASSTSGTGVYNEQF
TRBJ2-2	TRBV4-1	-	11	ASSHLNTGELF
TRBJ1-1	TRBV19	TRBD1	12	ASSMTGVGTEAF